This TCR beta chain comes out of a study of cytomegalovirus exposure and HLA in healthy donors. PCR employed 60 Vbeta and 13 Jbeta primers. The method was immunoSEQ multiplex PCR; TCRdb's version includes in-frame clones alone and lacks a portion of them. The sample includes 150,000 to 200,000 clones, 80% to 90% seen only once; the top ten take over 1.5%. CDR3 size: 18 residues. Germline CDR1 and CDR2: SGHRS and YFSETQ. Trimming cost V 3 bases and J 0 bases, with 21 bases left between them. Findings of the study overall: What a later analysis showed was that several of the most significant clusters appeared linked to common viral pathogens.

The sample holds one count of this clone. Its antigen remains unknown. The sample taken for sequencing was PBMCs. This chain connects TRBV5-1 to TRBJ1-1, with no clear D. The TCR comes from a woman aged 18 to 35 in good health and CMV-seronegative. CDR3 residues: CASSSLSLGPPMNTEAFF. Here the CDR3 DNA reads TGCGCCAGCAGCTCCCTTAGTCTTGGGCCCCCTATGAACACTGAAGCTTTCTTT.